This T cell receptor beta chain derives from a study of T-cell memory formation after mild COVID-19. Study-level points and caveats: Contracting clones from day 15 to 85 showed balanced CD4/CD8; later expanders favored CD4+.

CDR1 is MNHEY and CDR2 is SVGEGT in the germline V gene. With 2 bases removed from V and 7 bases from J, the gap between germline ends came to 14 bases. The CDR3 has 15 residues. This clonotype was counted only a few times. As yet, its antigen is unknown. Sample barcodes and UMIs were carried by the TCR alpha and TCR beta cDNA libraries that 5'RACE generated with constant-segment primers. One entry per CDR3 protein, called by TCRdb with MiXCR from the 5' RACE reads. The repertoire holds 300,000 to 350,000 distinct CDR3 sequences, with roughly an eighth as singletons. Sequencing used PBMCs or a T cell subset sorted from them (not recorded which). The sequence came from a man between 18 and 29 years old who had mild COVID-19 (a few samples of this study predate the infection). Cell type and time point are not known. The rearrangement links TRBV6-2 or TRBV6-3 to TRBJ2-2; D possibly uses TRBD1 or TRBD2 (6 bases each). The DNA of the CDR3 is TGTGCCAGCAGTTACCATGGAGGGGGGCGCGGGGAGCTGTTTTTT. Translating it yields CASSYHGGGRGELFF.